The 9 T cell receptor beta chains given below trace back to one sample, sequenced in a study of shared clonotypes between healthy human individuals. This table comes from immunoSEQ multiplex PCR, and its TCRdb copy is limited to in-frame clones, with some not included. The sample shows under 1,100,000 clones, roughly 80% of them seen only once. Sequenced sample: memory CD4+ T cells sorted from blood. The subset denotes: CD45RA-negative fraction. The receptors here all came from a man between 18 and 35 years old in good health.

The V gene is TRBV5-1, the J gene TRBJ2-7, with 7 bases matching TRBD1. In germline, CDR1 is SGHRS, CDR2 YFSETQ. The CDR3 is made up of 15 amino acids. V lost 4 bases to trimming and J lost 2 bases; unmatched junction nucleotides: 9. CDR3 coding DNA: TGCGCCAGCAGCCCAAAGACAGGGACCGCCTACGAGCAGTACTTC. It translates to CASSPKTGTAYEQYF.

The chain combines TRBV10-3 with TRBJ2-5; D might be TRBD1 (6 bases). Germline CDR1 reads ENHRY; CDR2 reads SYGVKD. CDR3 length: 13 residues. V lost 4 bases and J 5 bases, leaving 11 bases between the germline ends. The CDR3 nucleotides read TGTGCCATCAGTGCTGGGCAGGGGGAGACCCAGTACTTC. This translates into CAISAGQGETQYF.

This clone is a singleton in its sample. This sequence joins TRBV10-3 and TRBJ2-7; 11 bases are a match to TRBD1. The CDR3 consists of 13 residues. The J segment lost 4 bases and the V segment lost 10 bases, leaving 6 bases of the junction unmatched. CDR1 is ENHRY and CDR2 is SYGVKD in the germline V gene. The CDR3 DNA is TGTGCCACGACCGGGACAGGGGGGTACGAGCAGTACTTC. This gives the protein CATTGTGGYEQYF.

The CDR3 DNA follows: TGTGCCAGCAGCGACCCTCACAATGAGCAGTTCTTC. This encodes CASSDPHNEQFF. The chain recombines TRBV7-2 with TRBJ2-1; unclear D gene. The CDR3 consists of 12 residues. The V gene lost 5 bases and the J gene lost 5 bases, with 7 bases spanning the gap. Germline lookup yields CDR1 SGHTA and CDR2 FQGNSA.

The chain recombines TRBV5-6 with TRBJ2-5; 9 positions agree with TRBD1. From germline, CDR1 is SGHDT and CDR2 YYEEEE. After removal of 3 bases from V and 4 bases from J, the junction contained 13 bases not matched to a gene. The CDR3 length is 17 residues. CDR3 coding DNA: TGTGCCAGCAGCTGGTTACAACCGGGACAGGGTGGAGAGACCCAGTACTTC. Translated, it gives CASSWLQPGQGGETQYF.

The genes are TRBV30 and TRBJ2-5, with TRBD2 identical over 10 bases. This CDR3 has 13 amino acids. Trimming removed 8 bases from V and 5 bases from J; junction bases left unmatched: 8. The germline V gene has CDR1 GTSNPN and CDR2 SVGIG (reference sequence). CDR3 bases: TGTGCCGGCTCGGGACTAGCGCGGGAGACCCAGTACTTC. This codes for CAGSGLARETQYF.

The gene calls are TRBV6-5 and TRBJ2-2, with D hard to call. Trimming left V 8 bases short and J 4 bases short, with 11 bases between. This CDR3 has 13 amino acids. The V gene's germline CDR1 is MNHEY and CDR2 SVGAGI. Here the CDR3 DNA reads TGTGCCAGCGCCCTGCTGGGCACCGGGGAGCTGTTTTTT. This translates into CASALLGTGELFF.

This chain connects TRBV2 to TRBJ2-7; 15 bases are a match to TRBD2. Per germline, CDR1 SNHLY and CDR2 FYNNEI. V trimming: 7 bases; J trimming: 6 bases; junction bases outside the gene matches: 4. This CDR3 is built from 14 residues. The CDR3 nucleotides read TGTGCCAGCACCCCGGGACTAGCGGGAGGCGAGCAGTACTTC. Translating it yields CASTPGLAGGEQYF.

V is TRBV5-4 and J is TRBJ1-3; D gene unclear. The CDR3 contains 15 residues. V lost 0 bases and J 0 bases, leaving 7 bases between the germline ends. The germline CDR1 and CDR2 sequences are SGHNT and YYREEE (reference sequence). CDR3 DNA: TGTGCCAGCAGCTTGGACTTCACCTCTGGAAACACCATATATTTT. Its translation: CASSLDFTSGNTIYF.